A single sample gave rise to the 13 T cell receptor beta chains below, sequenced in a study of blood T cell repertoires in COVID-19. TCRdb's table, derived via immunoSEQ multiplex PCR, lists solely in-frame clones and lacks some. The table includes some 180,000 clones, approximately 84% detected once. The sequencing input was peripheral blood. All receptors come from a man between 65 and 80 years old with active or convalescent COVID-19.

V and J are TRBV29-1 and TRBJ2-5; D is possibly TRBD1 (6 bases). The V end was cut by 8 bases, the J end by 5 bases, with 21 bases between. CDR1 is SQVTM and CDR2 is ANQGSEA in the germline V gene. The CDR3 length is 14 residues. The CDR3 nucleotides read TGCAGCATACGGGAAGGCAGGGGTTGGGAGACCCAGTACTTC. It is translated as CSIREGRGWETQYF. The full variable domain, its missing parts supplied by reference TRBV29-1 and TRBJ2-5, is SAVISQKPSRDICQRGTSLTIQCQVDSQVTMMFWYRQQPGQSLTLIATANQGSEATYESGFVIDKFPISRPNLTFSTLTVSNMSPEDSSIYLCSIREGRGWETQYFGPGTRLLVL.

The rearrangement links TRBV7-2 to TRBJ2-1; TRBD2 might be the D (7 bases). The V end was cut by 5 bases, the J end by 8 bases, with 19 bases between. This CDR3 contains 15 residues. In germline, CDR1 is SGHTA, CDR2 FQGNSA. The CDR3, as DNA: TGTGCCAGCAGCCGCTTTAGGGGGAGGGAGTATGAGCAGTTCTTC. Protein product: CASSRFRGREYEQFF. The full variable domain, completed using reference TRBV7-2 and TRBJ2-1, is GAGVSQSPSNKVTEKGKDVELRCDPISGHTALYWYRQSLGQGLEFLIYFQGNSAPDKSGLPSDRFSAERTGGSVSTLTIQRTQQEDSAVYLCASSRFRGREYEQFFGPGTRLTVL.

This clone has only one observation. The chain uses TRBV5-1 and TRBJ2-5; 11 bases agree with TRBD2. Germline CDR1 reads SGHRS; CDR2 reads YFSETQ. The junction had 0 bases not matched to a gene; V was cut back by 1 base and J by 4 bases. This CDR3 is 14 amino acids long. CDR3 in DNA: TGCGCCAGCAGCTTGACTAGCGGGAGAGAGACCCAGTACTTC. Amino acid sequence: CASSLTSGRETQYF.

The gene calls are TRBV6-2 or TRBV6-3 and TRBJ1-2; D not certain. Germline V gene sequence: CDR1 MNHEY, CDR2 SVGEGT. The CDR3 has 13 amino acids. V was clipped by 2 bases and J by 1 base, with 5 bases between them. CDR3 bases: TGTGCCAGCAGTTACGAGGGTAACTATGGCTACACCTTC. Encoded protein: CASSYEGNYGYTF.

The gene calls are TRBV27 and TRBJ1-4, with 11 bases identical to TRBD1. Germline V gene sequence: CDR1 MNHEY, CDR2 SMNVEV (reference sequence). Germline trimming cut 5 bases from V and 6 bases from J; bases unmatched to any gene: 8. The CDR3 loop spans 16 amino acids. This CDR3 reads CASSLVPGQGDEKLFF. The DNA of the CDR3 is TGTGCCAGCAGTCTAGTCCCGGGACAGGGGGATGAAAAACTGTTTTTT.

Written as DNA, the CDR3 is TGTGCCAGCAGCTCCACAGGGGACCGGGGCTATGGCTACACCTTC. Protein sequence: CASSSTGDRGYGYTF. The rearrangement links TRBV11-2 to TRBJ1-2; the match to TRBD1 covers 7 bases. The junction had 9 bases not matched to a gene; V was cut back by 4 bases and J by 4 bases. The CDR3 runs to 15 residues. Germline V CDR1 and CDR2: SGHAT, FQNNGV.

CDR3 loop: CASSLSGVSGNTIYF. CDR3 coding DNA: TGTGCCAGCAGTTTATCAGGGGTTTCTGGAAACACCATATATTTT. This chain connects TRBV27 to TRBJ1-3; possible D gene TRBD1, 5 bases. Trimming removed 0 bases from V and 1 base from J, with 7 bases in between. Germline lookup yields CDR1 MNHEY and CDR2 SMNVEV (reference sequence). CDR3 size: 15 residues.

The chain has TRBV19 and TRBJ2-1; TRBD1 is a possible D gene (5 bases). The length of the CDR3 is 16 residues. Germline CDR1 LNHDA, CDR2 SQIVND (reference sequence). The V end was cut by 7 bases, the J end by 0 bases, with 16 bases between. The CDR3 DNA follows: TGTGCCAGTACCCCCACCCGGACAAGCTCCTACAATGAGCAGTTCTTC. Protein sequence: CASTPTRTSSYNEQFF.

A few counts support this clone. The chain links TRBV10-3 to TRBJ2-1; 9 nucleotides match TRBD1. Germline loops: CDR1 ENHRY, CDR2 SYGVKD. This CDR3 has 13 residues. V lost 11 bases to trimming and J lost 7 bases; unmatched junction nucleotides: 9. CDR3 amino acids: CALRTGAENEQFF. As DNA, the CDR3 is TGTGCCCTTAGGACAGGGGCAGAGAATGAGCAGTTCTTC.

The CDR3 bases are TGTGCCAGCAGCCACCGGAGCTCTGGGGCCAACGTCCTGACTTTC. Protein product: CASSHRSSGANVLTF. This chain links TRBV6-5 with TRBJ2-6, with D hard to call. Trimming stripped 6 bases from V and 0 bases from J, with 9 bases between. This CDR3 comprises 15 residues. Germline CDR1 is MNHEY and CDR2 is SVGAGI.

The CDR3 coding sequence is TGTGCCAGCAGGACTAGCGGGAGGGGGAATGAGCAGTTCTTC. This codes for CASRTSGRGNEQFF. The V and J genes are TRBV28 and TRBJ2-1; 14 positions match TRBD2. V shed 6 bases and J 7 bases; nucleotides not matched to a gene: 2. CDR3 length: 14 amino acids. Germline values: CDR1 MDHEN, CDR2 SYDVKM.

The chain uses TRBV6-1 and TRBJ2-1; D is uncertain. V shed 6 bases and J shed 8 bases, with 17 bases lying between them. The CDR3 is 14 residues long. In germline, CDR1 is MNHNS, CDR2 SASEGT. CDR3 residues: CASRESSTFHEQFF. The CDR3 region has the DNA TGTGCCAGCAGGGAATCTTCGACTTTCCATGAGCAGTTCTTC.

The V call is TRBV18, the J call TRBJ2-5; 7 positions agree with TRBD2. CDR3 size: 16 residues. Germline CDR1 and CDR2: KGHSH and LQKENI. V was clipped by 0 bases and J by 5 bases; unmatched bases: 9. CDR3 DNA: TGTGCCAGCTCACCACCGGGAGGGCTGGTGGGGGAGACCCAGTACTTC. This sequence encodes CASSPPGGLVGETQYF. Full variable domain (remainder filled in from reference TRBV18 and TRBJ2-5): NAGVMQNPRHLVRRRGQEARLRCSPMKGHSHVYWYRQLPEEGLKFMVYLQKENIIDESGMPKERFSAEFPKEGPSILRIQQVVRGDSAAYFCASSPPGGLVGETQYFGPGTRLLVL.